This TCR beta chain was retrieved from a study of early T cells in non-severe SARS-CoV-2 infection. Individual cDNA molecules each received unique molecular identifiers attached to them. TCRdb reanalysed the 5' RACE reads using MiXCR and keeps one entry per CDR3 protein. The table includes roughly 63,000 distinct CDR3 sequences, about 11% detected once. This clonotype was seen many times. The V gene end was trimmed by 8 bases and the J gene end by 4 bases; junction bases not matched to a gene: 7. CDR1 is SGHTA, CDR2 FQGNSA, per germline. The CDR3 runs to 14 residues. Sequenced here: whole blood, sampled at baseline. The chain links TRBV7-2 to TRBJ2-2, with TRBD2 matching 7 bases. The sequence was collected from an adult who was a healthcare worker with PCR-confirmed SARS-CoV-2 infection or an uninfected control (not recorded which). The donor label of this sample is uncertain. CDR3: CASLKPGGTGELFF. CDR3 coding DNA: TGTGCCAGCTTAAAACCGGGGGGCACCGGGGAGCTGTTTTTT.